One sample yielded the 8 T cell receptor beta chains listed below, sequenced in a study of beta chain features in type 1 diabetes. General study results and limits: A moderate, significant TCRB CDR3 shortening appeared in type 1 diabetes across four CD4+ subsets.

Their specific antigens are unknown. Expressed TCRB transcripts were sequenced because the isolated RNA had all been reverse transcribed beforehand. Profiled with immunoSEQ multiplex PCR; TCRdb holds only in-frame clones, not every one. Of about 190,000 clones in the sample, 7.8% were seen once. Material: central memory CD4+ T cells from blood. These receptors were collected from a woman in her forties with type 1 diabetes.

This clone was detected many times. This rearrangement joins TRBV5-1 to TRBJ1-2; TRBD1 matches at 8 bases. J was trimmed by 3 bases and V by 4 bases; bases with no gene match: 2. The CDR3 is 13 residues long. Germline assignment: CDR1 SGHRS and CDR2 YFSETQ. The chain's CDR3 is CASSPGQDYGYTF. The CDR3 nucleotides read TGCGCCAGCAGCCCGGGACAGGACTATGGCTACACCTTC. Using reference TRBV5-1 and TRBJ1-2 for the parts outside the CDR3, the full variable domain is KAGVTQTPRYLIKTRGQQVTLSCSPISGHRSVSWYQQTPGQGLQFLFEYFSETQRNKGNFPGRFSGRQFSNSRSEMNVSTLELGDSALYLCASSPGQDYGYTFGSGTRLTVV.

The table lists this clone with many counts. V is TRBV10-3 and J is TRBJ1-2; D not certain. V lost 7 bases to trimming and J lost 2 bases, with 14 bases between them. CDR1 is ENHRY, CDR2 SYGVKD, per germline. This CDR3 is 14 amino acids long. CDR3 in DNA: TGTGCCATCAAGACTGGCGCGAGCAACTATGGCTACACCTTC. Amino acids: CAIKTGASNYGYTF.

The chain links TRBV6-5 to TRBJ2-7; 7 bases agree with TRBD1. V lost 10 bases, J lost 3 bases, and 9 bases stayed unmatched. This CDR3 has 13 residues. Germline CDR1 is MNHEY and CDR2 is SVGAGI. The CDR3 DNA reads as TGTGCCATCAGCAGGGACAGAGTCTACGAGCAGTACTTC. This encodes CAISRDRVYEQYF.

The chain carries TRBV7-2 and TRBJ2-3; D not certain. V lost 5 bases, J lost 3 bases, and 6 bases lay in between. The CDR3 has 12 amino acids. Germline V gene data show CDR1 as SGHTA and CDR2 as FQGNSA. The CDR3 DNA is TGTGCCAGCAGCACGCGGACAGATACGCAGTATTTT. Protein: CASSTRTDTQYF.

This clone was seen a few times. This chain connects TRBV5-5 to TRBJ2-7; 10 nucleotides align to TRBD1. The CDR3 runs 14 residues. Germline assignment: CDR1 SGHKS and CDR2 YYEKEE (reference sequence). V shed 0 bases, J shed 5 bases, and the junction held 2 bases outside the gene matches. The CDR3 region has the DNA TGTGCCAGCAGCTTGGACGGGACAGGGGACGAGCAGTACTTC. Translation: CASSLDGTGDEQYF. Looking up the rest from reference TRBV5-5 and TRBJ2-7 gives the full variable domain: DAGVTQSPTHLIKTRGQQVTLRCSPISGHKSVSWYQQVLGQGPQFIFQYYEKEERGRGNFPDRFSARQFPNYSSELNVNALLLGDSALYLCASSLDGTGDEQYFGPGTRLTVT.

The chain links TRBV6-6 to TRBJ2-7, with D perhaps matching TRBD1 (5 bases). Germline values: CDR1 MNHNY, CDR2 SVGAGI (reference sequence). V was clipped by 8 bases and J by 2 bases, with 13 bases between them. The CDR3 is 13 residues long. The CDR3 nucleotides read TGTGCCAGCGAAGACAGAAACACCTACGAGCAGTACTTC. Translating gives CASEDRNTYEQYF.

The V gene is TRBV6-5, the J gene TRBJ1-4; 7 bases agree with TRBD1. Germline V lookup: CDR1 MNHEY, CDR2 SVGAGI. V lost 6 bases and J lost 5; bases outside the gene matches: 3. The CDR3 has 13 residues. The CDR3, as DNA: TGTGCCAGCAGGGGGACAGAAAATGAAAAACTGTTTTTT. It is translated as CASRGTENEKLFF.

The chain has TRBV5-1 and TRBJ2-1; 10 nucleotides line up with TRBD1. The length of the CDR3 is 14 residues. The J segment lost 9 bases and the V segment lost 4 bases, leaving 7 bases of the junction unmatched. Germline CDR1 SGHRS, CDR2 YFSETQ. The CDR3 spells CASSRTGGLGEQFF. For the CDR3, the DNA is TGCGCCAGCAGCCGGACAGGGGGACTGGGTGAGCAGTTCTTC.